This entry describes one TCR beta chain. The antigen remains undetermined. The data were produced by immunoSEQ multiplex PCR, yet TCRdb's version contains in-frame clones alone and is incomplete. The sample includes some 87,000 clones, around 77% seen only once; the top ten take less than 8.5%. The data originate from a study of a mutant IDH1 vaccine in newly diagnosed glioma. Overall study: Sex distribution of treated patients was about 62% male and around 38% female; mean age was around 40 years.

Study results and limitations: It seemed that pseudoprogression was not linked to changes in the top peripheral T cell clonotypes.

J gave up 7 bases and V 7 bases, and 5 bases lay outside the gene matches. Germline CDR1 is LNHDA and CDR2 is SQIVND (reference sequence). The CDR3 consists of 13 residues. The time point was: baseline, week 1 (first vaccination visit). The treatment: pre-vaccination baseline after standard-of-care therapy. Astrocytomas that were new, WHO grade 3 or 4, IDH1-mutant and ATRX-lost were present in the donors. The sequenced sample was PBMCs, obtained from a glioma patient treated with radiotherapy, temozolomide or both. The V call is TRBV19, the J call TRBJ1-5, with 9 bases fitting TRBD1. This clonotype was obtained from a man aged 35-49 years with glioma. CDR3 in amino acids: CASMDRGGQPQHF. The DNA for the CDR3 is TGTGCCAGTATGGACAGGGGAGGGCAGCCCCAGCATTTT.